These 19 T cell receptor beta chains came from one sample sequenced in a study of graft-versus-host responses after intestinal transplantation (dated by TCRdb to the early 2020s). The method was the immunoSEQ multiplex PCR assay. As stored in TCRdb, this immuneACCESS dataset retains in-frame rearrangements with V and J assigned. A fraction of the clones does not appear; measured against another copy, unresolved V genes explain less than half of the discrepancy, and the remainder lacks a known reason. The sample data list under 30,000 clones, and more than 90% of these were observed just once. The ten largest clones add up to less than 2% of the sample. The sequenced sample was PBMCs, obtained approximately 38 days after intestinal transplant. All receptors derive from a human patient who received an intestinal transplant, so some T cells may come from the graft donor.

This clone appeared a few times. The chain recombines TRBV5-6 with TRBJ2-1; D is undetermined. This CDR3 is 13 amino acids long. Germline CDR1 is SGHDT and CDR2 is YYEEEE. V was trimmed by 2 bases and J by 10 bases, leaving 13 bases between them. The CDR3 DNA is TGTGCCAGCAGCTTCCTTGGGGTCGGGGAGCAGTTCTTC. This translates into CASSFLGVGEQFF.

The chain joins TRBV28 to TRBJ1-4; a weak D match, TRBD1 (6 bases). This CDR3 is built from 16 residues. From germline, CDR1 is MDHEN and CDR2 SYDVKM. Trimming took 7 bases from V and 12 from J, leaving 27 bases between them. The DNA of the CDR3 is TGTGCCAGCACCCGTCCGGGACACCCGTTTAATGGGGAACTGTTTTTT. As protein: CASTRPGHPFNGELFF. Supplemented by reference TRBV28 and TRBJ1-4, the full variable domain reads DVKVTQSSRYLVKRTGEKVFLECVQDMDHENMFWYRQDPGLGLRLIYFSYDVKMKEKGDIPEGYSVSREKKERFSLILESASTNQTSMYLCASTRPGHPFNGELFFGSGTQLSVL.

The chain joins TRBV11-2 to TRBJ1-4, with D unresolved. V was shortened by 1 base and J by 0 bases, with 9 bases between the two germline ends. Germline V gives CDR1 SGHAT, CDR2 FQNNGV. There are 16 residues in the CDR3. The CDR3 DNA reads TGTGCCAGCAGCTTAGGGCACTATGCAACTAATGAAAAACTGTTTTTT. Residues: CASSLGHYATNEKLFF.

V is TRBV27 and J is TRBJ1-5; D is possibly TRBD1 (5 bases). CDR3 length: 15 residues. Germline CDR1 is MNHEY and CDR2 is SMNVEV (reference sequence). V was cut by 6 bases and J by 3 bases, with 15 bases left in between. The CDR3 nucleotides read TGTGCCAGCAGCCCCTCAACAGGAAACAATCAGCCCCAGCATTTT. This sequence encodes CASSPSTGNNQPQHF.

This clone was observed a single time. The V and J genes are TRBV28 and TRBJ2-7; TRBD2 aligns across 13 bases. Per germline, CDR1 MDHEN and CDR2 SYDVKM. J lost 3 bases, V lost 3 bases, and 11 bases had no gene match. The CDR3 totals 18 residues. CDR3: CASSFIGTSGKGNYEQYF. CDR3 nucleotide sequence: TGTGCCAGCAGTTTTATCGGGACTAGCGGGAAAGGAAACTACGAGCAGTACTTC.

This clone was seen just once. CDR3 loop: CASSFSGSSYNEQFF. The CDR3 DNA is TGTGCCAGCAGCTTTAGCGGGAGCTCCTACAATGAGCAGTTCTTC. The rearrangement links TRBV9 to TRBJ2-1; 9 bases agree with TRBD2. This CDR3 spans 15 amino acids. In germline, CDR1 is SGDLS, CDR2 YYNGEE. Trimming took 4 bases from V and 0 from J; bases not matched to a gene: 2.

This clone was recorded a few times. CDR3 sequence (DNA): TGTGCCAGCAGCGGCGGGAGCACAGATACGCAGTATTTT. Its translation: CASSGGSTDTQYF. V usage is TRBV9 and J usage is TRBJ2-3, with TRBD2 as a possible D gene (5 bases). Germline CDR1 reads SGDLS; CDR2 reads YYNGEE. The CDR3 has 13 residues. V lost 3 bases, J lost 0 bases, and 5 bases lay in between.

The rearrangement uses TRBV9 and TRBJ1-5, with TRBD1 as a possible D gene (6 bases). V was trimmed by 0 bases and J by 7 bases, leaving 32 bases between them. Germline V CDR1 and CDR2: SGDLS, YYNGEE. This CDR3 is built from 21 residues. The DNA of the CDR3 is TGTGCCAGCAGCGTAGCTAACGCCACGGGGGCGCCGCGGGCTGATAGACAGCCCCAGCATTTT. This codes for CASSVANATGAPRADRQPQHF.

CDR3 in DNA: TGTGCCAGCAGCCCGAAGGCGGGGGGAAATATATATAGCAATCAGCCCCAGCATTTT. It encodes CASSPKAGGNIYSNQPQHF. The chain joins TRBV7-6 to TRBJ1-5; a weak D match, TRBD1 (5 bases). Germline CDR1 SGHVS, CDR2 FNYEAQ. Trimming shortened V by 5 bases and J by 0 bases, and 23 bases separated the two germline ends. This CDR3 is built from 19 residues.

V gene TRBV27 combines with J gene TRBJ2-1; D is unclear. Looked up from germline, CDR1 is MNHEY and CDR2 is SMNVEV (reference sequence). Trimming pared 4 bases from V and 3 bases from J, leaving 10 bases between. This CDR3 region has 14 residues. This CDR3 is CASSSRAYYNEQFF. In nucleotides, the CDR3 is TGTGCCAGCAGTTCTCGAGCTTACTACAATGAGCAGTTCTTC.

This clone turned up a few times. The chain links TRBV27 to TRBJ2-7; 8 bases map to TRBD1. V gave up 5 bases and J gave up 6 bases; unmatched junction bases: 6. The CDR3 has 13 residues. Germline V CDR1 and CDR2: MNHEY, SMNVEV (reference sequence). The CDR3 region has the DNA TGTGCCAGCAGTCCCCGGACAGGGCTCGAGCAGTACTTC. It specifies CASSPRTGLEQYF.

The CDR3 loop reads CAISLVGFSNQPQHF. CDR3 coding DNA: TGTGCCATCTCACTCGTGGGTTTTAGCAATCAGCCCCAGCATTTT. The gene calls are TRBV2 and TRBJ1-5; D is uncertain. Germline V gene sequence: CDR1 SNHLY, CDR2 FYNNEI. CDR3 length equals 15 residues. Trimming cost V 10 bases and J 0 bases, with 16 bases left between them. The variable domain in full, with the rest retrieved from reference TRBV2 and TRBJ1-5, is EPEVTQTPSHQVTQMGQEVILRCVPISNHLYFYWYRQILGQKVEFLVSFYNNEISEKSEIFDDQFSVERPDGSNFTLKIRSTKLEDSAMYFCAISLVGFSNQPQHFGDGTRLSIL.

The rearrangement joins TRBV7-8 to TRBJ1-1; 7 bases agree with TRBD1. Germline trimming cut 5 bases from V and 3 bases from J; bases unmatched to any gene: 12. The CDR3 contains 16 residues. Germline CDR1 is SGHVS and CDR2 is FQNEAQ. The chain's CDR3 is CASSPSGGGVYTEAFF. CDR3 in DNA: TGTGCCAGCAGCCCCTCAGGGGGGGGCGTCTACACTGAAGCTTTCTTT.

The rearrangement joins TRBV6-1 to TRBJ2-7; D might be TRBD1 (6 bases). Per the germline V gene, CDR1 is MNHNS and CDR2 is SASEGT. The V end lost 3 bases, the J end lost 1 base, and 10 bases lay between the germline ends. The CDR3 has 14 residues. The CDR3 here is CASSDRDTSYEQYF. The CDR3 DNA reads TGTGCCAGCAGTGACCGGGACACTTCCTACGAGCAGTACTTC.

The CDR3 spells CASSPPTGEGPPGVQFF. The CDR3 DNA reads TGTGCCAGCAGCCCCCCTACGGGGGAGGGCCCACCGGGGGTGCAGTTCTTC. The chain combines TRBV9 with TRBJ2-1; TRBD2 agrees at 7 bases. The CDR3 length is 17 residues. J was trimmed by 12 bases and V by 4 bases; bases with no gene match: 22. Germline CDR1 reads SGDLS; CDR2 reads YYNGEE.

The rearrangement joins TRBV6-5 to TRBJ2-7, with 14 bases aligning to TRBD2. CDR1 MNHEY and CDR2 SVGAGI come from the germline V gene. This CDR3 has 15 amino acids. V was clipped by 6 bases and J by 3 bases; unmatched bases: 4. CDR3 in DNA: TGTGCCAGCAGACCGACTAGCGGGAGGGTCTACGAGCAGTACTTC. It codes for CASRPTSGRVYEQYF.

This clone has only a few counts. J is TRBJ2-3 and V is TRBV19; D perhaps matches TRBD2 (5 bases). The V and J ends lost 3 bases and 11 bases respectively, with 12 bases between them. The CDR3 is made up of 12 amino acids. Germline CDR1 LNHDA, CDR2 SQIVND (reference sequence). CDR3 in DNA: TGTGCCAGTAGTATCCAATGGGGAGAGCAGTATTTT. Its translation is CASSIQWGEQYF.

The rearrangement links TRBV6-6 to TRBJ2-2; D possibly corresponds to TRBD2 (6 bases). CDR1 and CDR2 (germline): MNHNY, SVGAGI (reference sequence). With 7 bases removed from V and 0 bases from J, the gap between germline ends came to 9 bases. The CDR3 is 14 amino acids. For the CDR3, the DNA is TGTGCCAGCACGGGACTGGCGAACACCGGGGAGCTGTTTTTT. This codes for CASTGLANTGELFF.

The chain combines TRBV9 with TRBJ1-4, with D uncertain. CDR3 size: 15 residues. V shed 3 bases and J shed 1 base, with 10 bases lying between them. Germline values: CDR1 SGDLS, CDR2 YYNGEE. CDR3 sequence reads: CASSAEGGTNEKLFF. Written as DNA, the CDR3 is TGTGCCAGCAGCGCAGAGGGAGGAACTAATGAAAAACTGTTTTTT.